One sample yielded the 21 T cell receptor beta chains listed below, sequenced in a study of PD-L1 blockade in urothelial cancer. Clones were sequenced by immunoSEQ multiplex PCR, and TCRdb holds only the in-frame ones, with some missing. The sample lists about 72,000 clones; approximately 86% were seen once. The time point: pretreatment peripheral blood. The material was PBMCs, obtained around atezolizumab (anti-PD-L1) treatment. These receptors were collected from a man aged 55-75 years with urothelial cancer.

The rearrangement joins TRBV27 to TRBJ2-4; D may be TRBD1 (7 bases). Germline V gene lookup returns CDR1 MNHEY and CDR2 SMNVEV (reference sequence). The V and J ends lost 3 bases and 3 bases respectively, with 27 bases between them. This CDR3 comprises 20 residues. The CDR3 sequence: CASSFRTVSGTEDYKNIQYF. The CDR3 coding sequence is TGTGCCAGCAGTTTCCGAACTGTCTCCGGGACAGAGGACTACAAAAACATTCAGTACTTC.

The CDR3 is CASRPTGEAFF. The CDR3 DNA follows: TGTGCCAGCAGACCCACAGGGGAAGCTTTCTTT. The rearrangement joins TRBV6-1 to TRBJ1-1, with D perhaps matching TRBD1 (6 bases). This CDR3 contains 11 residues. Germline CDR1 is MNHNS and CDR2 is SASEGT. Trimming removed 6 bases at V and 8 bases at J, with 10 bases between.

The chain joins TRBV7-2 to TRBJ1-5; D is perhaps TRBD1 (5 bases). The CDR3 contains 17 residues. V lost 5 bases and J lost 6, with 23 bases in between. CDR1 SGHTA and CDR2 FQGNSA come from the germline V gene. CDR3 protein: CASSLSTHAGVGQPQHF. The DNA of the CDR3 is TGTGCCAGCAGCCTATCCACCCACGCGGGGGTTGGTCAGCCCCAGCATTTT.

The gene calls are TRBV4-2 and TRBJ2-5; a possible D gene is TRBD1 (5 bases). Germline CDR1 reads LGHNA; CDR2 reads YNFKEQ. With 1 base removed from V and 2 bases from J, the gap between germline ends came to 5 bases. This CDR3 is built from 13 residues. CDR3 sequence reads: CASSQGQQETQYF. The CDR3 bases are TGTGCCAGCAGCCAAGGACAGCAAGAGACCCAGTACTTC.

The chain has TRBV18 and TRBJ2-5; no clear D gene. The V end was cut by 2 bases, the J end by 5 bases, with 6 bases between. The V gene's germline CDR1 is KGHSH and CDR2 LQKENI. The CDR3 is 12 amino acids. The CDR3 spells CASSPYSETQYF. In DNA, the CDR3 is TGTGCCAGCTCACCATATTCTGAGACCCAGTACTTC. The entire variable domain, with the rest obtained from reference TRBV18 and TRBJ2-5, is as follows: NAGVMQNPRHLVRRRGQEARLRCSPMKGHSHVYWYRQLPEEGLKFMVYLQKENIIDESGMPKERFSAEFPKEGPSILRIQQVVRGDSAAYFCASSPYSETQYFGPGTRLLVL.

The gene calls are TRBV5-4 and TRBJ2-5; a weak D match, TRBD1 (6 bases). Germline CDR1 SGHNT, CDR2 YYREEE (reference sequence). V was clipped by 5 bases and J by 1 base, with 12 bases between them. There are 14 residues in the CDR3. The CDR3 nucleotides read TGTGCCAGCAGTTTTGACAGGTTCCAAGAGACCCAGTACTTC. This codes for CASSFDRFQETQYF.

The chain uses TRBV30 and TRBJ1-4; no definite D call. Per the germline V gene, CDR1 is GTSNPN and CDR2 is SVGIG (reference sequence). This CDR3 has 12 amino acids. V was cut by 0 bases and J by 7 bases, with 6 bases left in between. CDR3 sequence: CAWSVFSEKLFF. DNA of the CDR3: TGTGCCTGGAGTGTGTTTAGTGAAAAACTGTTTTTT.

This clone was found once. This chain uses TRBV15 with TRBJ1-3; D perhaps matches TRBD1 (6 bases). The CDR3 extends over 16 amino acids. Germline CDR1 and CDR2: LNHNV and YYDKDF (reference sequence). Trimming cost V 0 bases and J 4 bases, with 13 bases left between them. The CDR3 spells CATSRDLRDNGNTIYF. CDR3 in DNA: TGTGCCACCAGCAGAGATCTCCGGGACAACGGAAACACCATATATTTT.

The rearrangement joins TRBV11-1 to TRBJ2-3, with 7 bases matching TRBD1. Losses at the gene ends were 5 bases for V and 2 bases for J; bases not matched to a gene: 10. The CDR3 covers 16 residues. The germline V gene encodes CDR1 SGHAT and CDR2 FQDESV (reference sequence). The CDR3 coding sequence is TGTGCCAGCAGCCTTCTAGGACAGGTCCACACAGATACGCAGTATTTT. Protein sequence: CASSLLGQVHTDTQYF.

The chain carries TRBV7-6 and TRBJ2-7; TRBD2 agrees at 15 bases. The trim removed 5 bases at V and 6 bases at J, leaving 14 bases unmatched. CDR1 is SGHVS and CDR2 is FNYEAQ in the germline V gene. The CDR3 is 18 residues long. CDR3 sequence: CASSLPGLAGGSRGEQYF. The CDR3 DNA sequence: TGTGCCAGCAGCCTACCGGGACTAGCGGGGGGCTCGCGCGGCGAGCAGTACTTC.

The V and J genes are TRBV6-5 and TRBJ2-3, with 8 bases that match TRBD1. From germline, CDR1 is MNHEY and CDR2 SVGAGI. J gave up 6 bases and V 6 bases, and 11 bases lay outside the gene matches. The CDR3 runs to 15 residues. CDR3 in amino acids: CASRGSGQGGDTQYF. The CDR3 DNA is TGTGCCAGCAGGGGGTCAGGACAGGGCGGCGATACGCAGTATTTT.

The chain couples TRBV4-3 to TRBJ2-3, with 7 bases identical to TRBD2. The CDR3 has 18 amino acids. V lost 0 bases, J lost 3 bases, and 12 bases stayed unmatched. Germline CDR1 is LGHNA and CDR2 is YSLEER. The CDR3 sequence is CASSQDKGSAGVTDTQYF. The CDR3, as DNA: TGCGCCAGCAGCCAAGACAAAGGGTCGGCGGGGGTGACAGATACGCAGTATTTT.

The genes are TRBV2 and TRBJ1-2; D possibly corresponds to TRBD1 (6 bases). The CDR3 runs 14 residues. Germline values: CDR1 SNHLY, CDR2 FYNNEI. V dropped 9 bases and J dropped 8 bases, with 22 bases sitting between them. The CDR3 sequence: CASGEQGGLKGYTF. CDR3 nucleotide sequence: TGTGCCAGTGGGGAACAGGGCGGCCTAAAGGGCTACACCTTC.

This clone was seen a handful of times. This sequence joins TRBV30 and TRBJ1-2; no firm D call. The length of the CDR3 is 16 residues. In germline, CDR1 is GTSNPN, CDR2 SVGIG (reference sequence). The V gene lost 0 bases and the J gene lost 0 bases, with 14 bases spanning the gap. The CDR3 sequence is CAWSVSGSLSNYGYTF. For the CDR3, the DNA is TGTGCCTGGAGTGTTTCAGGCAGCTTGTCTAACTATGGCTACACCTTC.

The chain carries TRBV10-2 and TRBJ2-7; D possibly corresponds to TRBD1 (5 bases). Looked up from germline, CDR1 is WSHSY and CDR2 is SAAADI. The CDR3 has 13 amino acids. V was pared by 4 bases and J by 2 bases, with 9 bases between. In DNA, the CDR3 is TGCGCCAGCAGTGGAGAGGACACCTACGAGCAGTACTTC. It yields the protein CASSGEDTYEQYF.

The chain uses TRBV30 and TRBJ2-2; TRBD1 matches 8 bases. The V gene end was trimmed by 4 bases and the J gene end by 1 base; junction bases not matched to a gene: 2. Per germline, CDR1 GTSNPN and CDR2 SVGIG (reference sequence). This CDR3 is built from 14 residues. The DNA of the CDR3 is TGTGCCTGGATGACAGGGGTGAACACCGGGGAGCTGTTTTTT. Translated: CAWMTGVNTGELFF.

The V call is TRBV7-2, the J call TRBJ2-3; 10 bases are a match to TRBD2. CDR1 is SGHTA and CDR2 is FQGNSA in the germline V gene. After removal of 5 bases from V and 6 bases from J, the junction contained 5 bases not matched to a gene. The CDR3 has 14 residues. The CDR3 DNA is TGTGCCAGCAGCCCGGGACTAGCGAGGGATACGCAGTATTTT. Translating it yields CASSPGLARDTQYF.

This chain links TRBV19 with TRBJ1-2, with a tentative D call TRBD1 (5 bases). The CDR3 runs 13 residues. CDR1 is LNHDA and CDR2 is SQIVND in the germline V gene (reference sequence). Trimming removed 4 bases at V and 5 bases at J, with 11 bases between. CDR3 nucleotide sequence: TGTGCCAGTAGTAGCGGCCAGGGTTATGGCTACACCTTC. Translated: CASSSGQGYGYTF.

The table lists this clone with a count of one. CDR3 amino acids: CASGGAGANVLTF. CDR3 nucleotide sequence: TGTGCCAGTGGGGGGGCTGGGGCCAACGTCCTGACTTTC. The chain employs TRBV19 and TRBJ2-6; 7 bases agree with TRBD2. CDR3 length: 13 amino acids. V gave up 8 bases and J gave up 2 bases; unmatched junction bases: 0. Germline CDR1 is LNHDA and CDR2 is SQIVND (reference sequence).

This chain links TRBV10-1 with TRBJ2-1, with D maybe TRBD1 (6 bases). Looked up from germline, CDR1 is WNHNN and CDR2 is SYGVQD (reference sequence). The CDR3 has 16 residues. Trimming cost V 0 bases and J 8 bases, with 17 bases left between them. CDR3 protein: CASSESIGPPGDEQFF. DNA for the CDR3: TGCGCCAGCAGTGAGTCGATTGGGCCCCCAGGGGATGAGCAGTTCTTC.

V and J are TRBV28 and TRBJ1-4; 7 nucleotides agree with TRBD1. The CDR3 length is 19 residues. The V and J ends lost 3 bases and 4 bases, in that order; junction bases with no gene match: 17. CDR1 is MDHEN, CDR2 SYDVKM, per germline. The CDR3, as DNA: TGTGCCAGCAGTTTCGCCCACAGGGGACTCCCGTCCCTTAATGAAAAACTGTTTTTT. Translated: CASSFAHRGLPSLNEKLFF.